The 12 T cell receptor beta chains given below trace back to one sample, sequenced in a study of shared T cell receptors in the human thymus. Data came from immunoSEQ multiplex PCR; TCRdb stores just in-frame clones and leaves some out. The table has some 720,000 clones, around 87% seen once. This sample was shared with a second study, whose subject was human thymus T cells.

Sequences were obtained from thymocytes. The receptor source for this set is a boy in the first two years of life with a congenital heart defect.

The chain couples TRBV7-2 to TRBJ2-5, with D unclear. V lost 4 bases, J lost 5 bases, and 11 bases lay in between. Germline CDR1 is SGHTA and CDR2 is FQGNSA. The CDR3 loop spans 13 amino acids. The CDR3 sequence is CASSSGLWETQYF. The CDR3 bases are TGTGCCAGCAGCTCCGGTTTGTGGGAGACCCAGTACTTC.

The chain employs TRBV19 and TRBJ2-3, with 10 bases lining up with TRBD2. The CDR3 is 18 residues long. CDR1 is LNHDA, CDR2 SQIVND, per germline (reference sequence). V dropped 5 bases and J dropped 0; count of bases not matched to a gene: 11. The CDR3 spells CASSSHRLLAGSTDTQYF. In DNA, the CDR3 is TGTGCCAGTAGTTCCCACCGACTACTAGCGGGGAGCACAGATACGCAGTATTTT.

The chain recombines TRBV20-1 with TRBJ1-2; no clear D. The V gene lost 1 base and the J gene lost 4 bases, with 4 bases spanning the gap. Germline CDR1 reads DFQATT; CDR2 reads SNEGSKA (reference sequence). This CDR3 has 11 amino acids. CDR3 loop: CSARAGYGYTF. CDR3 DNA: TGCAGTGCTAGAGCCGGCTATGGCTACACCTTC.

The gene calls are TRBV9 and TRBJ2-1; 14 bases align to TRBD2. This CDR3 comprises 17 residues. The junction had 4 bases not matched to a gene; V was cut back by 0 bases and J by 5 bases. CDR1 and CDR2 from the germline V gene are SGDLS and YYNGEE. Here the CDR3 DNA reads TGTGCCAGCAGCGTAGGGGGACTAGCGGGAGATCACAATGAGCAGTTCTTC. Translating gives CASSVGGLAGDHNEQFF.

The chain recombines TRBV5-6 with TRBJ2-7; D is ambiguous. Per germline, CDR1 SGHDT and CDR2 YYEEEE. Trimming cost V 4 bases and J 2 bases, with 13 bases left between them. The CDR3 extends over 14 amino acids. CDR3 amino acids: CASSLQTDAYEQYF. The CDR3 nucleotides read TGTGCCAGCAGCCTACAGACGGATGCCTACGAGCAGTACTTC.

The CDR3 DNA sequence: TGTGCCAGCAGCCAAGTGGGGGGGAGGACCCTCGAGCAGTACTTC. Translated, it gives CASSQVGGRTLEQYF. This chain joins TRBV4-2 and TRBJ2-7, with 7 bases aligning to TRBD2. The CDR3 covers 15 residues. V dropped 1 base and J dropped 6; count of bases not matched to a gene: 9. From germline, CDR1 is LGHNA and CDR2 YNFKEQ.

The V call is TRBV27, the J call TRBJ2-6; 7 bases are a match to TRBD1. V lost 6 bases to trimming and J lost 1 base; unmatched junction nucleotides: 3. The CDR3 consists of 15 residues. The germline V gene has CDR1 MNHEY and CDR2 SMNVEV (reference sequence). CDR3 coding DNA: TGTGCCAGCAGGCCAGGGGGTTCTGGGGCCAACGTCCTGACTTTC. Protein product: CASRPGGSGANVLTF. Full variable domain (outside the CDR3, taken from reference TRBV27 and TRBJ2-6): EAQVTQNPRYLITVTGKKLTVTCSQNMNHEYMSWYRQDPGLGLRQIYYSMNVEVTDKGDVPEGYKVSRKEKRNFPLILESPSPNQTSLYFCASRPGGSGANVLTFGAGSRLTVL.

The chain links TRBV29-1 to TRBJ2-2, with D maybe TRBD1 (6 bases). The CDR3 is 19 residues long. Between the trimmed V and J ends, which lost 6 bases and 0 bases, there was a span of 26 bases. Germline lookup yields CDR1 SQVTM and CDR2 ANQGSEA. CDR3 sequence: CSVPMAATGQRSNTGELFF. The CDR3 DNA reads TGCAGCGTCCCCATGGCGGCTACAGGGCAGAGGTCGAACACCGGGGAGCTGTTTTTT.

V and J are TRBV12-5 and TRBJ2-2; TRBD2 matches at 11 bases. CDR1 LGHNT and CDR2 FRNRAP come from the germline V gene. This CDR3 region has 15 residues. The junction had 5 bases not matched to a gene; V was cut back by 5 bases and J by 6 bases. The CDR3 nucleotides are TGTGCTAGTGGTCCGGGACTAGCGGCGGCCGGGGAGCTGTTTTTT. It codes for CASGPGLAAAGELFF.

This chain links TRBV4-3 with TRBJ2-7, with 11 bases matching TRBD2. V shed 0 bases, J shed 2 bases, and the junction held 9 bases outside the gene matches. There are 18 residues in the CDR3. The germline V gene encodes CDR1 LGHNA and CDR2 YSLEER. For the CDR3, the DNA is TGCGCCAGCAGCCAAGAGGCCGGGACTAGCGGAACCGCCTACGAGCAGTACTTC. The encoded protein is CASSQEAGTSGTAYEQYF.

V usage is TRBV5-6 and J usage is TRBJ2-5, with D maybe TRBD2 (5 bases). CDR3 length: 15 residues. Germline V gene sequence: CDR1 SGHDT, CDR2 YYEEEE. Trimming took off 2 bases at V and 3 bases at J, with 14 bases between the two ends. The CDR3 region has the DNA TGTGCCAGCAGCTTCGACGGAGGTCGAGAAGAGACCCAGTACTTC. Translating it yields CASSFDGGREETQYF.

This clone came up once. CDR3 sequence reads: CASSYALRLAHYEQYF. The CDR3 region has the DNA TGTGCCAGCAGTTACGCTTTGAGACTAGCCCACTACGAGCAGTACTTC. The rearrangement joins TRBV6-6 to TRBJ2-7; 7 bases align to TRBD2. The germline CDR1 and CDR2 sequences are MNHNY and SVGAGI (reference sequence). V was pared by 2 bases and J by 3 bases, with 10 bases of the junction left unmatched. This CDR3 has 16 residues.